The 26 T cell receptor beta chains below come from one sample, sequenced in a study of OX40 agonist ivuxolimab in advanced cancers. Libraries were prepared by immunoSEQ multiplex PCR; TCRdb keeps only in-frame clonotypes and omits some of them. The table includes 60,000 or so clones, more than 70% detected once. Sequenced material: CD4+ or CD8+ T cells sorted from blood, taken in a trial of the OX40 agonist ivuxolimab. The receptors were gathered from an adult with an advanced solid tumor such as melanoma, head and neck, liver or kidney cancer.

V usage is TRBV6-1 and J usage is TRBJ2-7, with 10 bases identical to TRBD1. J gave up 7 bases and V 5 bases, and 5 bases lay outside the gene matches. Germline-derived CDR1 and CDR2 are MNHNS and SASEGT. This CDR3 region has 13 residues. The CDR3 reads CASSRQGAREQYF. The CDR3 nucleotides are TGTGCCAGCAGTCGACAGGGGGCTCGGGAGCAGTACTTC.

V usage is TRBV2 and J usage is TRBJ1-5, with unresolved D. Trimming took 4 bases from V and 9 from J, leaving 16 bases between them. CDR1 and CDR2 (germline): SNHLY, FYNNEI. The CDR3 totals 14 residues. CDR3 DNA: TGTGCCAGCAGTGTCGAAAGGTCACTCCGGCCCCAGCATTTT. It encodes CASSVERSLRPQHF.

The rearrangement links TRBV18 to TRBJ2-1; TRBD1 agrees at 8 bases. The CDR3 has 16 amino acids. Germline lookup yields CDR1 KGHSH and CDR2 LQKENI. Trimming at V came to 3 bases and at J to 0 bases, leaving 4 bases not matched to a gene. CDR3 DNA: TGTGCCAGCTCACCGCGACAGGGGAGCTCCTACAATGAGCAGTTCTTC. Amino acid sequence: CASSPRQGSSYNEQFF.

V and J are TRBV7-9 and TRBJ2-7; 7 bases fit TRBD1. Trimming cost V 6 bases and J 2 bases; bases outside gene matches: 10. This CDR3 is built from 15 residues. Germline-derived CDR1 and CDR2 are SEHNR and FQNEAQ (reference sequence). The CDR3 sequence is CASRQGQPGTYEQYF. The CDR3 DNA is TGTGCCAGCAGGCAGGGACAGCCAGGTACCTACGAGCAGTACTTC. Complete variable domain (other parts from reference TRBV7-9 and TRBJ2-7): DTGVSQNPRHKITKRGQNVTFRCDPISEHNRLYWYRQTLGQGPEFLTYFQNEAQLEKSRLLSDRFSAERPKGSFSTLEIQRTEQGDSAMYLCASRQGQPGTYEQYFGPGTRLTVT.

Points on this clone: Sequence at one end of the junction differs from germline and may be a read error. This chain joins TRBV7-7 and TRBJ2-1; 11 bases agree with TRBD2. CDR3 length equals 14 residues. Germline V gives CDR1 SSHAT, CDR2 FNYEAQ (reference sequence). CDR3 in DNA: TGTGCTAGCAGCTTGCTCACTAGCGGGGGAGAGCAGTTCTTC. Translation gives CASSLLTSGGEQFF.

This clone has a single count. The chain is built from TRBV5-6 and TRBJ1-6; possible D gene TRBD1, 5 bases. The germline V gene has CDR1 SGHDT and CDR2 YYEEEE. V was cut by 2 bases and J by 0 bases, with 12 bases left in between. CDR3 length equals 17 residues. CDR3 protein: CASSFTTASSYNSPLHF. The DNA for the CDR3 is TGTGCCAGCAGCTTCACGACAGCAAGCTCCTATAATTCACCCCTCCACTTT.

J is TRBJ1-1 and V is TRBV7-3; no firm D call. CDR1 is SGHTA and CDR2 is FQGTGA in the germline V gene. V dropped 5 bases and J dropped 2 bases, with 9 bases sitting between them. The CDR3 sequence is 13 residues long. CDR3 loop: CASSRQQNTEAFF. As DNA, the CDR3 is TGTGCCAGCAGCCGCCAACAAAACACTGAAGCTTTCTTT.

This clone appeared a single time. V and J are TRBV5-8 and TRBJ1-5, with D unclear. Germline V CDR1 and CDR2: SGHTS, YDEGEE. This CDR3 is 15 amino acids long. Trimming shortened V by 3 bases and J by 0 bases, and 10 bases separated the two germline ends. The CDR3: CASSSTGYSNQPQHF. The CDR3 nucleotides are TGTGCCAGCAGCTCAACGGGGTATAGCAATCAGCCCCAGCATTTT.

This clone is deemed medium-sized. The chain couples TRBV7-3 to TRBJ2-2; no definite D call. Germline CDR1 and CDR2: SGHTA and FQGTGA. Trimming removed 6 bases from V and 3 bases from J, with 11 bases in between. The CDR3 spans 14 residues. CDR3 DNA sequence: TGTGCCAGCAGTTTCCGAGCTGACACCGGGGAGCTGTTTTTT. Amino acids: CASSFRADTGELFF.

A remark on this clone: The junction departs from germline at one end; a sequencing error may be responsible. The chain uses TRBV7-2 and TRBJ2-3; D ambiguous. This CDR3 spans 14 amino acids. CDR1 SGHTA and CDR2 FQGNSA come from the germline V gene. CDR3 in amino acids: CASRLSSSTDTQYF. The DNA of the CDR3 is TGTGCCAGCCGCTTATCATCTTCCACAGATACGCAGTATTTT. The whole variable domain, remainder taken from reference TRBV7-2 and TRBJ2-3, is GAGVSQSPSNKVTEKGKDVELRCDPISGHTALYWYRQSLGQGLEFLIYFQGNSAPDKSGLPSDRFSAERTGGSVSTLTIQRTQQEDSAVYLCASRLSSSTDTQYFGPGTRLTVL.

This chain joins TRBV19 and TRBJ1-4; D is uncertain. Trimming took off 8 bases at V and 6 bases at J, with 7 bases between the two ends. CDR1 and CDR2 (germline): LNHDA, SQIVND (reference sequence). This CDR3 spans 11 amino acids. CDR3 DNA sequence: TGTGCCAGTGTTTCGGATGAAAAACTGTTTTTT. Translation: CASVSDEKLFF.

This CDR3 is CASSYLGGTDTQYF. The CDR3 DNA reads TGCGCCAGCAGCTATCTAGGGGGAACAGATACGCAGTATTTT. This rearrangement joins TRBV5-1 to TRBJ2-3; a weak D match, TRBD1 (6 bases). Trimming took 3 bases from V and 3 from J, leaving 11 bases between them. The V gene's germline CDR1 is SGHRS and CDR2 YFSETQ. The CDR3 spans 14 residues.

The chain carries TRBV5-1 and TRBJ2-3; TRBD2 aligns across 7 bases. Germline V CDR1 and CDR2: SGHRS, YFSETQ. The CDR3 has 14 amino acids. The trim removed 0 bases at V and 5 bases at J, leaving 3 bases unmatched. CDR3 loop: CASSLGLAEDTQYF. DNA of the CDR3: TGCGCCAGCAGCTTGGGACTAGCCGAAGATACGCAGTATTTT.

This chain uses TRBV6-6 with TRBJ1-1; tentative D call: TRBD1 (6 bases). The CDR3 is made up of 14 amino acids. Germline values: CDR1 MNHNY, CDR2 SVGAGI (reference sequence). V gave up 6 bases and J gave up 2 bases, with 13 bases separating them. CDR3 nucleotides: TGTGCCAGCAGAGGGGGAGCAGACAACACTGAAGCTTTCTTT. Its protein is CASRGGADNTEAFF.

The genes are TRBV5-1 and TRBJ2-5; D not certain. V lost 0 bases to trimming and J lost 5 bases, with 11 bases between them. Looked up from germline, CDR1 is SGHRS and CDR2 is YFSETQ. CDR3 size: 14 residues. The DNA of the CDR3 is TGCGCCAGCAGCTTGGAAGGGTTTAGGGAGACCCAGTACTTC. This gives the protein CASSLEGFRETQYF.

The CDR3 bases are TGTGCCAGCTCACCAATAGGGGGGAACACTGAAGCTTTCTTT. Encoded protein: CASSPIGGNTEAFF. The chain has TRBV18 and TRBJ1-1; possibly TRBD1 for D (6 bases). Germline CDR1 KGHSH, CDR2 LQKENI. There are 14 residues in the CDR3. The V end was cut by 2 bases, the J end by 1 base, with 8 bases between.

CDR3 region: CASSLKTDTQYF. The CDR3 bases are TGTGCCAGCAGCTTAAAAACAGATACGCAGTATTTT. This chain links TRBV7-2 with TRBJ2-3; D uncertain. This CDR3 region has 12 residues. With 2 bases removed from V and 3 bases from J, the gap between germline ends came to 3 bases. In germline, CDR1 is SGHTA, CDR2 FQGNSA. Together with reference TRBV7-2 and TRBJ2-3, the CDR3 gives the full variable domain: GAGVSQSPSNKVTEKGKDVELRCDPISGHTALYWYRQSLGQGLEFLIYFQGNSAPDKSGLPSDRFSAERTGGSVSTLTIQRTQQEDSAVYLCASSLKTDTQYFGPGTRLTVL.

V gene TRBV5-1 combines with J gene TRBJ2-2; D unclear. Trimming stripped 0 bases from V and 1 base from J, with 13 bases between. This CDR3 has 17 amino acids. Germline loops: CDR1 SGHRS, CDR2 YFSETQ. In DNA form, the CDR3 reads TGCGCCAGCAGCTTGGCCCCGGGCTCCTTGAACACCGGGGAGCTGTTTTTT. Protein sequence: CASSLAPGSLNTGELFF.

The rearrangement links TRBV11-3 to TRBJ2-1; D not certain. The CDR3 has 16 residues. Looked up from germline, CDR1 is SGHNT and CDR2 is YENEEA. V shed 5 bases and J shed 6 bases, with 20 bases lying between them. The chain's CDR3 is CASSQRPAASGNEQFF. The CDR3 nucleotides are TGTGCCAGCAGCCAGCGTCCGGCGGCCTCGGGCAATGAGCAGTTCTTC.

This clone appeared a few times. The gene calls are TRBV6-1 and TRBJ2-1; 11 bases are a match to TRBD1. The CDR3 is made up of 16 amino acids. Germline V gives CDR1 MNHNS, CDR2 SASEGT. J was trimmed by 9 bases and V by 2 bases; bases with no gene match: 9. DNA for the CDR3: TGTGCCAGCAGTGAATGGACAGGGGGCGCCCAGGGTGAGCAGTTCTTC. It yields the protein CASSEWTGGAQGEQFF.

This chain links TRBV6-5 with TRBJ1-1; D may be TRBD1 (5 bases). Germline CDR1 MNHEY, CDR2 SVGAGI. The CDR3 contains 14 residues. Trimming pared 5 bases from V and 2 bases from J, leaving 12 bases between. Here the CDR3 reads CASSPDTANTEAFF. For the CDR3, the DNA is TGTGCCAGCAGTCCGGACACCGCTAACACTGAAGCTTTCTTT.

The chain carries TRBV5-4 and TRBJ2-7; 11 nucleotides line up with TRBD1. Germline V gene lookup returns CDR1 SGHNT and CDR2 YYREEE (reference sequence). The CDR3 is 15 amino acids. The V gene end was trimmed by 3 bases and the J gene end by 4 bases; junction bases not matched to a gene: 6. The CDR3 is CASSSRGQGAYEQYF. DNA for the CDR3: TGTGCCAGCAGCTCTCGAGGACAGGGGGCATACGAGCAGTACTTC. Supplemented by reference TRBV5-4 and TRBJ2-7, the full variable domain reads ETGVTQSPTHLIKTRGQQVTLRCSSQSGHNTVSWYQQALGQGPQFIFQYYREEENGRGNFPPRFSGLQFPNYSSELNVNALELDDSALYLCASSSRGQGAYEQYFGPGTRLTVT.

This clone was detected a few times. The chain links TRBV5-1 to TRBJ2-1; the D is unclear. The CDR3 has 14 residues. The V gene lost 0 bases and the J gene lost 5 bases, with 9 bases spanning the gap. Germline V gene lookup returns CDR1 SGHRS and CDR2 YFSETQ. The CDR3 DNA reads TGCGCCAGCAGCTTGGACGGTTCTGACAATGAGCAGTTCTTC. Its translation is CASSLDGSDNEQFF.

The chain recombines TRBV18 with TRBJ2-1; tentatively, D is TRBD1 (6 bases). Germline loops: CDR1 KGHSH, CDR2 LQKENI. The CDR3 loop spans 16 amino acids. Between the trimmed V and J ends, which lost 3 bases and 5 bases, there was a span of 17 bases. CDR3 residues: CASSPRLLDSDNEQFF. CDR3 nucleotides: TGTGCCAGCTCACCTCGGTTGTTGGACAGCGACAATGAGCAGTTCTTC.

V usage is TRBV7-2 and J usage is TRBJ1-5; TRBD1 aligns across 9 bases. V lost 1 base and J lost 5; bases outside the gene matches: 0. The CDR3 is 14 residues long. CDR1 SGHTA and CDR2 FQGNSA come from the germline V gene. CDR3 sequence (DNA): TGTGCCAGCAGCTTAGGGACAGGGGATCAGCCCCAGCATTTT. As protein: CASSLGTGDQPQHF. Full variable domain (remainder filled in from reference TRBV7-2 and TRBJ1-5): GAGVSQSPSNKVTEKGKDVELRCDPISGHTALYWYRQSLGQGLEFLIYFQGNSAPDKSGLPSDRFSAERTGGSVSTLTIQRTQQEDSAVYLCASSLGTGDQPQHFGDGTRLSIL.

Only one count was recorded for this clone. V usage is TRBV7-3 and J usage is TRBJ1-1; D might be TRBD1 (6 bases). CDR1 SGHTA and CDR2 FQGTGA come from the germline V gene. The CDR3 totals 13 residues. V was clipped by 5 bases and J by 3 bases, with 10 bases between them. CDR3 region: CASSRDKDTEAFF. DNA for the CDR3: TGTGCCAGCAGCCGGGACAAAGACACTGAAGCTTTCTTT.